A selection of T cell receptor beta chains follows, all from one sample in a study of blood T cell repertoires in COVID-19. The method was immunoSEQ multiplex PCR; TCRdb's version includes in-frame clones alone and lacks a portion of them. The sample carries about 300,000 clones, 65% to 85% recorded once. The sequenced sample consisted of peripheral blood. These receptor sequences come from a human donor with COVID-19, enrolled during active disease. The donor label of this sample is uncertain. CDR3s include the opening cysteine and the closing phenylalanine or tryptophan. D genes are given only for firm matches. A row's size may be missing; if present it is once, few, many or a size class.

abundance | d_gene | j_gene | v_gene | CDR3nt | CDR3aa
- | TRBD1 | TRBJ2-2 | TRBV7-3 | TGTGCCAGCAGCTTAAATGGACAGGGGAGCACCGGGGAGCTGTTTTTT | CASSLNGQGSTGELFF
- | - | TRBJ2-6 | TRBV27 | TGTGCCAGCAGTTTCGGGGTAGCCGGGGCCAACGTCCTGACTTTC | CASSFGVAGANVLTF
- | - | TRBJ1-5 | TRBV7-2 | TGTGCCAGCAGCCGCCAGGGGCTCCCGGACGGGAATCAGCCCCAGCATTTT | CASSRQGLPDGNQPQHF
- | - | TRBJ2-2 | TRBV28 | TGTGCCAGCATTCACCCGACAGACACCGGGGAGCTGTTTTTT | CASIHPTDTGELFF
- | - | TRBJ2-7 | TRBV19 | TGTGCCAGTAGTATGGCGGCAGGGGCTACCTACGAGCAGTACTTC | CASSMAAGATYEQYF
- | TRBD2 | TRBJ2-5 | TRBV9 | TGTGCCAGCAGCGTAGAGAGCTGGGGTATAGCGGGAGGAGAGACCCAGTACTTC | CASSVESWGIAGGETQYF
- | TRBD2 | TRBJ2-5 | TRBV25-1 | TGTGCCAGCAGTGGACAGACTAGCGGGAGGTTCAGAGAGACCCAGTACTTC | CASSGQTSGRFRETQYF
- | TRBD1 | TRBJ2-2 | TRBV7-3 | TGTGCCAGCAGCACGGGACAGACCGGAACCGGGGAGCTGTTTTTT | CASSTGQTGTGELFF
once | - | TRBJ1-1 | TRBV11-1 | TGTGCCAGCAGCCCCCGACAGTTTGAAGCTTTCTTT | CASSPRQFEAFF
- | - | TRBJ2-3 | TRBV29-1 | TGCAGCGCTAAACACAGGGGCACAGATACGCAGTATTTT | CSAKHRGTDTQYF
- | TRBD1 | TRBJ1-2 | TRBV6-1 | TGTGCCAGCAGTGAATCCCCGGGACAGCCCTATGGCTACACCTTC | CASSESPGQPYGYTF
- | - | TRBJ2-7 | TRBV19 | TGTGCCAGTAGTATTTTAGGGCAGGTCGGGAGCGTCGAGCAGTACTTC | CASSILGQVGSVEQYF
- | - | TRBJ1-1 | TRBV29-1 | TGCAGCGAGTACAGGGCTTTGAACACTGAAGCTTTCTTT | CSEYRALNTEAFF
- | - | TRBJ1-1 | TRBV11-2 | TGTGCCAGCAGCCCCACTAGCAGGGAGAGGGACACTGAAGCTTTCTTT | CASSPTSRERDTEAFF
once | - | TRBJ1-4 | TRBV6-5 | TGTGCCAGCAGGACACCCTCTAATGAAAAACTGTTTTTT | CASRTPSNEKLFF
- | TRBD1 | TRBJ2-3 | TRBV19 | TGTGCCAGTAGTATGGGGACAGCGCTGGGGGATACGCAGTATTTT | CASSMGTALGDTQYF
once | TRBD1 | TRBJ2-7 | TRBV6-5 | TGTGCCAGCATCCTCACCCAGGGGGCCTCCTACGAGCAGTACTTC | CASILTQGASYEQYF
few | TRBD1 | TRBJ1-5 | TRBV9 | TGTGCCAGCAGCGGAGGGACAGGGACAAGCAATCAGCCCCAGCATTTT | CASSGGTGTSNQPQHF
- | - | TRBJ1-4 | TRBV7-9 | TGTGCCAGCAGCTCTAATCAGGCCGAAAAACTGTTTTTT | CASSSNQAEKLFF
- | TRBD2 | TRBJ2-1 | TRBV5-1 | TGCGCCAGCAGCCTCCGGACTAGCGGGAACTACAATGAGCAGTTCTTC | CASSLRTSGNYNEQFF
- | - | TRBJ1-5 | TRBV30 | TGTGCCTGGAGGGGGGGGTCGGAGGGGCCCCAGCATTTT | CAWRGGSEGPQHF
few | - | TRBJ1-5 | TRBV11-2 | TGTGCCAGCAGCTTAGAATCGGGCAATCAGCCCCAGCATTTT | CASSLESGNQPQHF
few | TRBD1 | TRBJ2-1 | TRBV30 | TGTGCCTGGAGAGGGGGCTGGAATGAGCAGTTCTTC | CAWRGGWNEQFF
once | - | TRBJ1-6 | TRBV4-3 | TGCGCCAGCAGCCAAGTAAGGGGATCACCCCTCCACTTT | CASSQVRGSPLHF
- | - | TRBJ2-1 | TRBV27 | TGTGCCAACTCTTTGATTACTAGTCGGGCTCGGGATGAGCAGTTCTTC | CANSLITSRARDEQFF
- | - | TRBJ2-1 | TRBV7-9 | TGTGCCAGCAGCTCAAGCCCCATCCGAGGCGGTGAGCAGTTCTTC | CASSSSPIRGGEQFF
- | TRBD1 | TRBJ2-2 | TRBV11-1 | TGTGCCAGCAGCTTGGGGACAGGGGACCACACCGGGGAGCTGTTTTTT | CASSLGTGDHTGELFF
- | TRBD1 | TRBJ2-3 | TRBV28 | TGTGCCAGCAGACGTAACGGACAGGGCACGAATACGCAGTATTTT | CASRRNGQGTNTQYF
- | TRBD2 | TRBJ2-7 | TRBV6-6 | TGTGCCAGCAGTTACGCAACTAGCGGGATTAGGTACGAGCAGTACTTC | CASSYATSGIRYEQYF
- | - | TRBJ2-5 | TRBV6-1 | TGTGCCAGCAGTGAATTCCGTTTCGAGACCCAGTACTTC | CASSEFRFETQYF
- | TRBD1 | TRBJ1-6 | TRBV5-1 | TGCGCCAGCAGCCTTCTCACGGGACAGGGAAATTCACCCCTCCACTTT | CASSLLTGQGNSPLHF
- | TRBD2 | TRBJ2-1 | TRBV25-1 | TGTGCCAGCAGGGGGGGCGGGAGGAACTACAATGAGCAGTTCTTC | CASRGGGRNYNEQFF
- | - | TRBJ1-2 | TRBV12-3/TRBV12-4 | TGTGCCAGCAGGGGGGGTGTAGGCTATGGCTACACCTTC | CASRGGVGYGYTF
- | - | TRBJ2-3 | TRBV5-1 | TGCGCCAGCAGCTTGGCCTTAGGTAGCCCCACAGATACGCAGTATTTT | CASSLALGSPTDTQYF
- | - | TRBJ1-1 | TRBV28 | TGTGCCAGCAGTTTAATCACCGGACGTAGGGGCCCTGAAGCTTTCTTT | CASSLITGRRGPEAFF
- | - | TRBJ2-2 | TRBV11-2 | TGTGCCAGCAGCTTAGTAGGAGGGAATGCGAACACCGGGGAGCTGTTTTTT | CASSLVGGNANTGELFF
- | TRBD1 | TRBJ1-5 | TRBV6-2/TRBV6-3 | TGTGCCAGCAGCGACAGGGGGACAGGGGTCCTTCAGCCCCAGCATTTT | CASSDRGTGVLQPQHF
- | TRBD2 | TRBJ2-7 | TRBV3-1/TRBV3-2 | TGTGCCAGCAGCGCCCTAGCGGGGGGGTACGAGCAGTACTTC | CASSALAGGYEQYF
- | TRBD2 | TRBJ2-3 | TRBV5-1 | TGCGCCAGCAGCTTGAGTCTAGCGGGAACCACAGATACGCAGTATTTT | CASSLSLAGTTDTQYF
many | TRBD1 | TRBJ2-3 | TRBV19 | TGTGCCAGCAAACAATTTCCCGGGACAGGGGGCGAGGGGGCAGATACGCAGTATTTT | CASKQFPGTGGEGADTQYF
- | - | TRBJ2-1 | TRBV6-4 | TGTGCCAGCAGTGAGGAGAGCTCCTACAATGAGCAGTTCTTC | CASSEESSYNEQFF
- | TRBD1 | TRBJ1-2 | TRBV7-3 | TGTGCCAGCAGCCCTACAGGGGGGGGCTATGGCTACACCTTC | CASSPTGGGYGYTF